Listed below are T cell receptor beta chains from one sample, sequenced in a study of T-cell reconstitution after alpha-beta-depleted transplantation in children. TCRdb reprocessed the PCR reads via MiXCR and lists one record per CDR3 protein. Of a few hundred thousand distinct CDR3 sequences in the sample, approximately 11% were seen once. Sequences were derived from PBMCs from the stem cell graft donor, sampled from the stem cell graft. The source is a human donor who donated a stem cell graft to a child with acute myeloid leukemia. The CDR3 runs from the conserved cysteine through the conserved F or W. Fields, in order: clone size, J gene, V gene, D gene, CDR3 DNA, CDR3 protein. A D gene is named only where the DNA matches it firmly. Not every row has a clone size; where given, it reads once, few, many or a size class.

few | TRBJ2-7 | TRBV9 | NA | TGTGCCAGCAGCGGCTCCCCTTTGGGGGATGGCCACGAGCAGTACTTC | CASSGSPLGDGHEQYF
few | TRBJ2-3 | TRBV20-1 | NA | TGCAGTGCTAGAGACACTAGCTCTAGCACAGATACGCAGTATTTT | CSARDTSSSTDTQYF
many | TRBJ1-6 | TRBV6-5 | TRBD1 | TGTGCCAGCAGACGAACCGGGACAGGGGATTCACCCCTCCACTTT | CASRRTGTGDSPLHF
few | TRBJ2-5 | TRBV6-1 | TRBD2 | TGTGCCAGCAGCAATAGCGGGGGGGTACAAGAGACCCAGTACTTC | CASSNSGGVQETQYF
NA | TRBJ2-5 | TRBV19 | NA | TGTGCCAGTAGTCCCCGACAATCGGGGGAGACCCAGTACTTC | CASSPRQSGETQYF
few | TRBJ2-4 | TRBV3-1 | NA | TGTGCCAGCAGCCAAGATACCGGGGAAGCCAAAAACATTCAGTACTTC | CASSQDTGEAKNIQYF
NA | TRBJ2-6 | TRBV30 | NA | TGTGCCTGTAGAAGTTCTGGGGCCAACGTCCTGACTTTC | CACRSSGANVLTF
few | TRBJ2-1 | TRBV7-2 | NA | TGTGCCAGCAGCTTAGGGGCGGGATATGATCCGTTCTTC | CASSLGAGYDPFF
few | TRBJ1-4 | TRBV5-1 | TRBD1 | TGCGCCAGCAGCAGGACGGGGACAGATGAAAAACTGTTTTTT | CASSRTGTDEKLFF
few | TRBJ1-2 | TRBV10-3 | NA | TGTGCCATCAGTGAAGGAGTAGCTAACTATGGCTACACCTTC | CAISEGVANYGYTF
NA | TRBJ2-1 | TRBV20-1 | NA | TGCAGTGCTGAAGGGGGGACGAGGGCCTACAATGAGCAGTTCTTC | CSAEGGTRAYNEQFF
few | TRBJ2-3 | TRBV6-4 | TRBD2 | TGTGCCAGCAGTGACACGGCTAGCGGGGGGCCAGATACGCAGTATTTT | CASSDTASGGPDTQYF
NA | TRBJ2-5 | TRBV12-3/TRBV12-4 | TRBD1 | TGTGCCAGCAGCCAAACCGGACAGGGGGCATCGGAGACCCAGTACTTC | CASSQTGQGASETQYF
NA | TRBJ2-7 | TRBV20-1 | NA | TGCAGTGCTAGAGATTTGGGTCCAGCCTACGAGCAGTACTTC | CSARDLGPAYEQYF
few | TRBJ2-3 | TRBV12-3/TRBV12-4 | TRBD2 | TGTGCCAGCAGCCCGGGGGGAACCGCGGCTGATACGCAGTATTTT | CASSPGGTAADTQYF
few | TRBJ2-7 | TRBV3-1 | NA | TGTGCCAGCAGCCAAGATCTTGGGTCCTACGAGCAGTACTTC | CASSQDLGSYEQYF
many | TRBJ2-5 | TRBV20-1 | NA | TGCAGTGCTAGAAGGGGCGGGTTTCAAGAGACCCAGTACTTC | CSARRGGFQETQYF
NA | TRBJ2-2 | TRBV27 | TRBD1 | TGTGCCAGCAGTTTAACAGGGGAATGGGCCGGGGAGCTGTTTTTT | CASSLTGEWAGELFF
NA | TRBJ2-7 | TRBV29-1 | NA | TGCAGCGTTGACAGGGACGGATCCTACGAGCAGTACTTC | CSVDRDGSYEQYF
once | TRBJ1-2 | TRBV6-2/TRBV6-3 | NA | TGTGCCAGCATGGAAGGGACGGCTAACTATGGCTACACCTTC | CASMEGTANYGYTF
few | TRBJ1-6 | TRBV9 | NA | TGTGCCAGCAGCGTAGCTGCCGGGCAAAATTCACCCCTCCACTTT | CASSVAAGQNSPLHF
few | TRBJ1-1 | TRBV29-1 | TRBD1 | TGCAGCGTGGGGACAGGGAGAACTGAAGCTTTCTTT | CSVGTGRTEAFF
NA | TRBJ2-5 | TRBV4-3 | TRBD2 | TGCGCCAGCAGCCAAGATACCGGGTCTAGCGGCTACCAAGAGACCCAGTACTTC | CASSQDTGSSGYQETQYF
NA | TRBJ1-1 | TRBV5-6 | NA | TGTGCCAGCAGCATAAGGGACGGCTTCCTGAACACTGAAGCTTTCTTT | CASSIRDGFLNTEAFF
few | TRBJ2-1 | TRBV12-3/TRBV12-4 | TRBD2 | TGTGCCAGCAGTAGTAGCGGGAGCCACTACAATGAGCAGTTCTTC | CASSSSGSHYNEQFF
once | TRBJ2-7 | TRBV27 | TRBD2 | TGTGCCAGCAGTCCACTTGGGGGTGGGAGCGGGAGTTCTTACGAGCAGTACTTC | CASSPLGGGSGSSYEQYF